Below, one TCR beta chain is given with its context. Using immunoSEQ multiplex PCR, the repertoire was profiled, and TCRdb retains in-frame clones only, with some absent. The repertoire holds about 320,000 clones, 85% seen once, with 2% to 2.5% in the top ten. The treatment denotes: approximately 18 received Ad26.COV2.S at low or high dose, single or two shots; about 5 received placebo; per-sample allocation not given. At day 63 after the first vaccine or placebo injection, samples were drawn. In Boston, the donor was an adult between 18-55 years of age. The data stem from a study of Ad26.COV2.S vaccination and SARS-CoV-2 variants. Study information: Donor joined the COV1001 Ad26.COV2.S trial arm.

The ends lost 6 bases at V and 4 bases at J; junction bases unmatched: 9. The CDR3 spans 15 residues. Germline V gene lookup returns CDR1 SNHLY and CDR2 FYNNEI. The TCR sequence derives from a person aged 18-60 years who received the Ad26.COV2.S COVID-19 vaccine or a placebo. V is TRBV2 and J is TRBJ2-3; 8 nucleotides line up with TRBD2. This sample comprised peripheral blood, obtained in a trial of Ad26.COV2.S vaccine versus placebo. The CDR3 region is CASRAAGTRADTQYF. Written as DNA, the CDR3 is TGTGCCAGCAGGGCAGCGGGGACTAGGGCAGATACGCAGTATTTT. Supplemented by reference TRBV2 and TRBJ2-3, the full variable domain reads EPEVTQTPSHQVTQMGQEVILRCVPISNHLYFYWYRQILGQKVEFLVSFYNNEISEKSEIFDDQFSVERPDGSNFTLKIRSTKLEDSAMYFCASRAAGTRADTQYFGPGTRLTVL.